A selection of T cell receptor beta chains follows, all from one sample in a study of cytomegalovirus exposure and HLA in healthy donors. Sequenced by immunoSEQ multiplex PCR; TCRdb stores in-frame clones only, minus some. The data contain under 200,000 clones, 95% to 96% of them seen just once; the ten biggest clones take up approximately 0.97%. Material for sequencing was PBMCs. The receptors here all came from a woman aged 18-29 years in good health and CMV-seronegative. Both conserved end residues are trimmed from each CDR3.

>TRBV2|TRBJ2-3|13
ARVASGGAGDTQY
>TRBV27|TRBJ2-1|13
ASSLSGTGYNEQF
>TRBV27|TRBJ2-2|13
ASSPQGGGSGELF
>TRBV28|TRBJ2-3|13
ASSPPSGEMDTQY
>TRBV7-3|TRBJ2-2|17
ASSPQPYRDRELSGELF
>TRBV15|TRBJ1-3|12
ATSTRTGGNTIY
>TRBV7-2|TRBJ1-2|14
ASSLDTGGVYYGYT
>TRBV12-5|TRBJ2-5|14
ASGFPGEGIGETQY
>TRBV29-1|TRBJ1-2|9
SVATGAGYT
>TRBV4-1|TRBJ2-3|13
ASSLTSGGTDTQY
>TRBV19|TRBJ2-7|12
ASSELGQEYEQY
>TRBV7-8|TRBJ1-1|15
ASSEWRGGNFHTEAF
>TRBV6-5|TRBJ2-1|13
ASSKSGGSYNEQF
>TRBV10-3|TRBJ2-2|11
AISDREAGELF
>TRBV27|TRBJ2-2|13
ASSLSRTSSGELF
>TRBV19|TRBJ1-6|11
ATSSGQGPALH
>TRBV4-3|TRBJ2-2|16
ASSQGVPGLVTPGELF
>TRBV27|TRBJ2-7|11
ASSLESSYEQY
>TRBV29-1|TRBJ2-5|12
TTAGVSREETQY
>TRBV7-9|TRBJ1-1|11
ASSFEGVPEAF
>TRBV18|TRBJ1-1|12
ASSPGQANTEAF
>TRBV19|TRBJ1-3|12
ASSPYYSGNTIY
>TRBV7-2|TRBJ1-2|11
ASSQGGTRGYT
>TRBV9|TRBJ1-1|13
ASSVALGRDTEAF
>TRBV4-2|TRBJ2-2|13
ASSQQTGATGELF
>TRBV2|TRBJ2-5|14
ASSAARGSVQETQY
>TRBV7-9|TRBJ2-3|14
ASSLAGTGLTDTQY
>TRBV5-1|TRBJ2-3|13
ASSFTSWYTDTQY
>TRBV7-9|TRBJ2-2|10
ASSLTNGELF
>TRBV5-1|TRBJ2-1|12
ASSWVDRANEQF
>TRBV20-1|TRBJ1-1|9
SGGRGTEAF
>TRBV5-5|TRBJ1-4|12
ASSTGQGREKLF
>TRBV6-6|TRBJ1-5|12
ASRGDSSNQPQH
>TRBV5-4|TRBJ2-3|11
ATHVTSGGAEY
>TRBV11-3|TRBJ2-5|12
ASSLDRGRKTQY
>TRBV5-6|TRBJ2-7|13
ASSLALGGPGEQY
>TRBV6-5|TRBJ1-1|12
ASTLDGVNTEAF
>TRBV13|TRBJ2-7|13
ASSLGGSSSYEQY
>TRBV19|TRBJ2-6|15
ASKDGGVSGGANVLT
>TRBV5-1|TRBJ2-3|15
ASRWGLEGGEEDTQY
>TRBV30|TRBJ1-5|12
AWSITGGYQPQH